This TCR beta chain was recorded in a study of blood T cell repertoires in COVID-19. Looking at the study overall: From the United States, Italy and Spain came samples of acute and convalescent COVID-19. From T cells, B-cell-depleted T cells, or PBMCs came the material, which was cDNA or gDNA.

Trimming removed 5 bases at V and 2 bases at J, with 6 bases between. Germline V gene sequence: CDR1 MDHEN, CDR2 SYDVKM. The CDR3 consists of 12 residues. Per the original methods: Estimates of nucleated cell counts were drawn from the amplification of reference gene primers. Generated by immunoSEQ multiplex PCR, the TCRdb table keeps only in-frame clones and is missing some. V and J calls and clone size are as listed in that table; D and trimming were resolved from the DNA. The sample holds just over 50,000 clones; just over 85% are singletons and the top ten take less than 4.5%. The chain recombines TRBV28 with TRBJ1-2, with D possibly matching TRBD1 (6 bases). The TCR comes from an older man with active COVID-19. Sequencing was carried out using peripheral blood. The CDR3 coding sequence is TGTGCCAGCAGTGGGGGCAACTATGGCTACACCTTC. The encoded protein is CASSGGNYGYTF.